This T cell receptor beta chain was retrieved from a study of OX40 agonist ivuxolimab in advanced cancers. In the study overall: Ivuxolimab, which patients received intravenously every 2 weeks, was dosed at 0.01 to 10 mg/kg. Participants could have had prior anti-PD-1, anti-PD-L1 or anti-CTLA-4 therapy, and about 40% had some.

Some clones are missing from TCRdb's copy, which holds only in-frame ones; the method was immunoSEQ multiplex PCR. The sample contains over 55,000 clones, 75% to 90% of which appear only once. This clone has more than one count but fewer than ten. The germline V and J ends were trimmed by 1 base and 8 bases, with 5 bases remaining between them. Germline values: CDR1 DFQATT, CDR2 SNEGSKA (reference sequence). The CDR3 sequence is 11 residues long. Sequencing was performed on CD4+ or CD8+ T cells sorted from blood, taken in a trial of the OX40 agonist ivuxolimab. The clonotype was recovered from an adult with an advanced solid tumor such as melanoma, head and neck, liver or kidney cancer. This chain connects TRBV20-1 to TRBJ2-2; the D is unclear. Here the CDR3 DNA reads TGCAGTGCTAGAGGAACAGGGGAGCTGTTTTTT. This encodes CSARGTGELFF.